The present T cell receptor beta chain was sequenced within a study of OX40 agonist ivuxolimab in advanced cancers. Peripheral blood came from all dose cohorts at three timepoints. The CDR3 has 15 residues. The germline gives CDR1 MNHEY, CDR2 SMNVEV (reference sequence). With 3 bases removed from V and 5 bases from J, the gap between germline ends came to 13 bases. Libraries were prepared by immunoSEQ multiplex PCR; TCRdb keeps only in-frame clonotypes and omits some of them. The sample shows approximately 49,000 clones, 83% of them seen only once. The V and J genes are TRBV27 and TRBJ2-2; TRBD2 is a possible D gene (5 bases). The source material was CD4+ or CD8+ T cells sorted from blood, sampled in a trial of the OX40 agonist ivuxolimab. The receptor was derived from an adult with an advanced solid tumor such as melanoma, head and neck, liver or kidney cancer. CDR3: CASSFSTGNTGELFF. CDR3 sequence (DNA): TGTGCCAGCAGTTTTTCGACGGGGAATACCGGGGAGCTGTTTTTT.